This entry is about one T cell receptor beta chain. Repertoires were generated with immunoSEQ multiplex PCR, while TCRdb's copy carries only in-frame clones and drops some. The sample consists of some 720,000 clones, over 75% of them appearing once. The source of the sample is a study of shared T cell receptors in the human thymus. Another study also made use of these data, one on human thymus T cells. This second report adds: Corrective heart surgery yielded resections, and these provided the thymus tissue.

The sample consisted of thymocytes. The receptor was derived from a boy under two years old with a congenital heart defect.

CDR3 in DNA: TGTGCTAGCAATACCGGGACTAGCACAGCCGGGGAGCTGTTTTTT. It encodes CASNTGTSTAGELFF. The chain links TRBV12-5 to TRBJ2-2; TRBD2 matches at 9 bases. Germline CDR1 and CDR2: LGHNT and FRNRAP. This CDR3 region has 15 residues. The trim removed 9 bases at V and 6 bases at J, leaving 11 bases unmatched.